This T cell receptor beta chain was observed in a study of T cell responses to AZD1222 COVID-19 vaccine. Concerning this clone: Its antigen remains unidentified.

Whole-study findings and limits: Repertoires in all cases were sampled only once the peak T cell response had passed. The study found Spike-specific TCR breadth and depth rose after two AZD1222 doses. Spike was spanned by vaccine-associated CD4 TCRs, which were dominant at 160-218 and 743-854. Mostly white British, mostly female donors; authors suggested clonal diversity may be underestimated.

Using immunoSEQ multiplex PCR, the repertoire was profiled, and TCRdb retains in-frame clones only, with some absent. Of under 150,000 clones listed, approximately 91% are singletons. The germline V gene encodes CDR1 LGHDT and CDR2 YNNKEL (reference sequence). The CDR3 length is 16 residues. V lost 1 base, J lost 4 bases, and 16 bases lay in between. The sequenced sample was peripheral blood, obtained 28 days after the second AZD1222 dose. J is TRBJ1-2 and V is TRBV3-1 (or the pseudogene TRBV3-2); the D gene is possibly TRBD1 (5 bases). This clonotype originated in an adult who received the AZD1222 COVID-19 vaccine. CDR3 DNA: TGTGCCAGCAGCCAAGGCCAGGGTAATCGTGGCTATGGCTACACCTTC. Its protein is CASSQGQGNRGYGYTF.